This T cell receptor (beta chain) was observed in a study of blood T cells in healthy people across ages. Next came a second PCR, run for roughly 7 to 12 cycles, which used a sample-barcoded 5' primer along with a J-beta primer mix. From the 5' RACE reads, TCRdb called clonotypes with MiXCR, one entry per CDR3 protein. The table includes about 1.1 million distinct CDR3 sequences, around two fifths detected once. Looked up from germline, CDR1 is MNHEY and CDR2 is SVGEGT. The ends were cut back, 1 base at V and 0 bases at J, with 6 bases in the middle. The CDR3 contains 14 residues. The receptor comes from a man aged 18 to 35 in good health. Sequencing was done on a sample of blood. The chain couples TRBV6-2 or TRBV6-3 to TRBJ1-1; D gene unclear. This chain's CDR3 is CASSYWAMNTEAFF. For the CDR3, the DNA is TGTGCCAGCAGTTACTGGGCTATGAACACTGAAGCTTTCTTT.